The 10 T cell receptor beta chains below all came from one sample that was sequenced in a study of T cells in Graves' hyperthyroidism and ophthalmopathy. Authors of the study amplified TCR beta CDR3 regions from RNA transcripts. The TCR CDR3 first-round RT-PCR relied on the HTBI primer set. TCRdb fed the multiplex PCR reads into MiXCR, producing one record per CDR3 protein. Of under 650,000 distinct CDR3 sequences listed, 16% are singletons. The sample was blood. These receptors were obtained from a young woman with Graves' hyperthyroidism.

The sample holds a few counts of this clonotype. The V call is TRBV7-9, the J call TRBJ1-2; no clear D. Germline CDR1 reads SEHNR; CDR2 reads FQNEAQ (reference sequence). This CDR3 comprises 13 residues. Trimming cost V 3 bases and J 8 bases, with 13 bases left between them. This chain's CDR3 is CASSFVESAGYTF. The DNA for the CDR3 is TGTGCCAGCAGCTTCGTCGAGTCGGCGGGCTACACCTTC.

The sample holds many counts of this clonotype. The CDR3 region is CASSSSSGASYNEQFF. The CDR3 nucleotides read TGTGCCAGCAGCTCGAGCTCAGGGGCCTCCTACAATGAGCAGTTCTTC. V and J are TRBV7-9 and TRBJ2-1, with D possibly being TRBD1 (6 bases). Germline V lookup: CDR1 SEHNR, CDR2 FQNEAQ (reference sequence). The CDR3 length is 16 residues. Deletions cut 4 bases from V and 0 bases from J, with 13 bases between.

This clonotype was observed a handful of times. The V gene is TRBV2, the J gene TRBJ1-3; D not resolved. In germline, CDR1 is SNHLY, CDR2 FYNNEI. Trimming pared 3 bases from V and 0 bases from J, leaving 6 bases between. The CDR3 loop spans 14 amino acids. For the CDR3, the DNA is TGTGCCAGCAGTGAGTTCGCCTCTGGAAACACCATATATTTT. Its protein product is CASSEFASGNTIYF.

Ten or more counts support this clonotype. The chain uses TRBV30 and TRBJ2-1; 13 bases fit TRBD2. The CDR3 is made up of 13 amino acids. V was clipped by 8 bases and J by 7 bases; unmatched bases: 5. Germline assignment: CDR1 GTSNPN and CDR2 SVGIG (reference sequence). Here the CDR3 reads CARTSGRGNEQFF. Here the CDR3 DNA reads TGTGCCCGTACTAGCGGGAGGGGGAATGAGCAGTTCTTC.

This clonotype was seen repeatedly, ten times or more. This sequence joins TRBV6-5 and TRBJ2-7; 11 positions match TRBD2. The germline V gene encodes CDR1 MNHEY and CDR2 SVGAGI. Trimming at V came to 0 bases and at J to 2 bases, leaving 3 bases not matched to a gene. There are 16 residues in the CDR3. The CDR3 loop is CASSYSRLAGTYEQYF. The CDR3 DNA sequence: TGTGCCAGCAGTTACTCGAGACTAGCGGGAACCTACGAGCAGTACTTC.

This clonotype was counted ten times or more. This chain uses TRBV12-3 or TRBV12-4 with TRBJ1-2, with 7 bases lining up with TRBD1. The ends lost 8 bases at V and 4 bases at J; junction bases unmatched: 13. The CDR3 contains 15 residues. CDR3 coding DNA: TGTGCCAGCCGTTCTGCAGGGGGGCTCTCCTATGGCTACACCTTC. Amino acid sequence: CASRSAGGLSYGYTF.

This clonotype was recorded at least ten times. The gene calls are TRBV28 and TRBJ2-1; 14 bases align to TRBD2. The germline V gene encodes CDR1 MDHEN and CDR2 SYDVKM. This CDR3 comprises 18 residues. Trimming at V came to 5 bases and at J to 0 bases, leaving 6 bases not matched to a gene. The CDR3 sequence is CASSVGLAGEYSYNEQFF. CDR3 DNA sequence: TGTGCCAGCAGTGTGGGACTAGCGGGAGAATACTCCTACAATGAGCAGTTCTTC.

This clonotype was counted between two and nine times. The rearrangement uses TRBV5-4 and TRBJ2-1, with D unresolved. CDR1 SGHNT and CDR2 YYREEE come from the germline V gene (reference sequence). This CDR3 has 11 amino acids. This CDR3 is CSTSLYNEQFF. The DNA of the CDR3 is TGTTCAACCAGTCTTTACAATGAGCAGTTCTTC.

This clonotype was picked up many times. The chain has TRBV5-1 and TRBJ1-1; no reliable D call. The V gene's germline CDR1 is SGHRS and CDR2 YFSETQ. The CDR3 extends over 13 amino acids. V shed 4 bases and J shed 0 bases, with 7 bases lying between them. The CDR3 DNA reads as TGCGCCAGCAGCAAAGGACTGAACACTGAAGCTTTCTTT. It yields the protein CASSKGLNTEAFF. The entire variable domain, with the rest obtained from reference TRBV5-1 and TRBJ1-1, is as follows: KAGVTQTPRYLIKTRGQQVTLSCSPISGHRSVSWYQQTPGQGLQFLFEYFSETQRNKGNFPGRFSGRQFSNSRSEMNVSTLELGDSALYLCASSKGLNTEAFFGQGTRLTVV.

The chain uses TRBV30 and TRBJ2-7; no clear D. There are 11 residues in the CDR3. Trimming left V 7 bases short and J 4 bases short, with 11 bases between. In germline, CDR1 is GTSNPN, CDR2 SVGIG (reference sequence). The CDR3 DNA reads as TGTGCCTACACAGAAAATTACGAGCAGTACTTC. Translating gives CAYTENYEQYF. Drawing the rest from reference TRBV30 and TRBJ2-7, the complete variable domain is SQTIHQWPATLVQPVGSPLSLECTVEGTSNPNLYWYRQAAGRGLQLLFYSVGIGQISSEVPQNLSASRPQDRQFILSSKKLLLSDSGFYLCAYTENYEQYFGPGTRLTVT.